This record looks at one TCR beta chain sequence and its context. It lacks a known antigen. No base quality information exists; no much larger clone differs at one position. The immunoSEQ Assay, a bias-controlled multiplex PCR, was used to amplify TCRbeta CDR3 regions from genomic DNA. The original pipeline was this. Within the assay, amplification of reference gene primers was used to estimate how many nucleated cells each sample contained. To quantify the absolute abundance of each unique TCRbeta CDR3 rearrangement, sequence reads were collapsed and filtered. For each sample, productive Simpson clonality was calculated by taking the square root of Simpson's diversity index across productive rearrangements. TCRdb retrieved this table from immuneACCESS and kept in-frame rearrangements only. Not all clones are present; in checked studies, unresolved V genes account for under half, and no reason is known for the remainder. The DNA was the basis for D and trimming; V, J and clone size are from that table. This sample holds more than 250,000 clones; about 87% were observed only once. The ten largest clones represent 7.5% to 9% of the sample.

The record originates from a study of blood T cell repertoires in COVID-19 (TCRdb year 2020). Notes on the research overall: The collaborator samples originated in the United States, Italy and Spain and spanned the acute and convalescent phases of COVID-19. The prospective study material was composed of cDNA or gDNA derived from T cells, B-cell-depleted T cells, or PBMCs. Deeply sampled blood TCRbeta repertoires from subjects exposed to, actively infected with, or recovered from COVID-19 were included in the dataset. The repertoires were made available in a free public database intended to serve as a resource for research on the immune response to SARS-CoV-2. The samples were drawn from two sources: the first 160 participants of the ongoing ImmuneRACE study, and 1,000 to 1,500 subjects contributed by 6 global collaborators. A de-identified subject ID, COVID-19 status, age in years and sex were almost always included in the sample metadata. Where available, HLA class I and class II types were obtained from metadata supplied by the sample provider rather than from assay-based typing.

Collaborating institutions collected whole blood in K2EDTA tubes following their own protocols. For TCRbeta analysis, collaborator samples were shipped as frozen whole blood, as isolated PBMCs, or as DNA extracted from either sample type. Overall study outcomes, separate from this receptor: Clinical and demographic metadata were provided uncurated, with the amount varying by source and participant.

Trimming takes 2 bases from V and 4 bases from J, and the germline ends sit 8 bases apart. CDR1 MNHNS and CDR2 SASEGT are derived from the germline V gene. There are 14 amino acids in the CDR3, from cysteine to phenylalanine inclusive. Just CDR3 DNA is preserved here, 42 bases in frame from base 1. Sample: peripheral blood. This clonotype was obtained from a human donor in a cohort sampled during active COVID-19. The chain is encoded by TRBV6-1 joined to TRBJ1-4, with the D gene too uncertain to name. The nucleotide sequence reads as follows: TGTGCCAGCAGTGAAATGTCCCTTAATGAAAAACTGTTTTTT. Translated, this gives CASSEMSLNEKLFF.